The clone carrying this T cell receptor (beta chain) was detected once. TCRdb reanalysed the 5' RACE reads using MiXCR and keeps one entry per CDR3 protein. The sample has some 250,000 distinct CDR3 sequences, more than 8% seen once. V was clipped by 6 bases and J by 0 bases, with 12 bases between them. The CDR3 runs 15 residues. In germline, CDR1 is MNHEY, CDR2 SMNVEV (reference sequence). This sample stems from a study of T-cell memory formation after mild COVID-19. The gene calls are TRBV27 and TRBJ1-5; D may be TRBD1 (6 bases). This clonotype was obtained from a man younger than 30 who had mild COVID-19 (a few samples of this study predate the infection). Cell type and time point are not known. Sequencing used PBMCs or a T cell subset sorted from them (not recorded which). CDR3 residues: CASRDRFYSNQPQHF. In DNA, the CDR3 is TGTGCCAGCAGGGACAGATTTTATAGCAATCAGCCCCAGCATTTT.